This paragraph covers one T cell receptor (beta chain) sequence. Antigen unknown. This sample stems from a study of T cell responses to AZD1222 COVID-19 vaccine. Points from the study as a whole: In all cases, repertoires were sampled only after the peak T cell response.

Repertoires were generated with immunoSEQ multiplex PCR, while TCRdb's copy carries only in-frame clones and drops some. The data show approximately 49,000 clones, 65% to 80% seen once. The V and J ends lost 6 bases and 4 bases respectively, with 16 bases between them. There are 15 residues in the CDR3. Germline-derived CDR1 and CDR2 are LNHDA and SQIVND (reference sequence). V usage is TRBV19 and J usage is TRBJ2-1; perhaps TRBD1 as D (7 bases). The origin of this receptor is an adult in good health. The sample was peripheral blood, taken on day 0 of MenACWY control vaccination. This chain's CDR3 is CASRPAGQTYNEQFF. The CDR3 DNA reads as TGTGCCAGTAGGCCGGCGGGACAGACTTACAATGAGCAGTTCTTC.